This paragraph reports one TCR beta chain. This clone's antigen is unknown. No per-base quality is available; no much larger clone lies one base away. The germline V gene gives CDR1 as SNHLY and CDR2 as FYNNEI. The CDR3 spans 12 residues, from the cysteine through the phenylalanine. This entry keeps only the CDR3 DNA: 36 bases, framed from base 1. V is cut by 8 bases and J by 3 bases, and the space between the germline ends is 11 bases. This specimen comes from a study of response to subunit inactivated influenza vaccine listed by TCRdb under 2018. Regarding the complete study: The study used deep quantitative T cell receptor repertoire profiling to track responses to a trivalent subunit inactivated influenza vaccine.

General findings and caveats noted by the study authors: The authors suggested that each seasonal influenza vaccination may recruit only a limited number of new T cells.

Libraries were prepared through RT-PCR. TCRdb records Illumina HiSeq 2500 as the sequencer. TCRdb reworked the public reads: Q25 trimming with fastp, MiXCR clone assembly, productive beta chains retained. Each CDR3 protein gets just one entry, which takes the most common genes and DNA from the rows behind it. The sample table lists about 570,000 distinct CDR3 sequences, about 12% of them with a count of one. The top ten hold about 10% of the sample. This sequence originates from a man in his forties or fifties who received an inactivated influenza vaccine. Donor details come from another sample of the same person, matched by shared clones. The specimen comprised PBMCs from blood, sampled on the day of vaccination. The rearrangement combines TRBV2 with TRBJ2-7, with no reliable assignment of the D segment. The DNA sequence is as follows: TGTGCCAGCTGGAACAATTACTACGAGCAGTACTTC. It encodes CASWNNYYEQYF.